This record looks at one T cell receptor beta chain sequence and its context. In its sample, this clonotype was seen a few times. It lacks a known antigen. Per-base qualities were not stored, and no clone one base away is much larger. TCR cDNA was synthesized by 5'RACE template switching, through which a universal primer site and unique molecular identifiers were introduced. Priming for cDNA synthesis came from both the TCR alpha and TCR beta constant segments. Library amplification used two PCR steps, and the second PCR step added sample barcodes and sequencing adapters. Sequencing of the libraries was done on either Illumina HiSeq 2500 (2x100 bp) or NovaSeq (2x150 bp). As for how the authors treated the data: Reads were demultiplexed and collapsed into UMI consensus sequences with MIGEC, and V(D)J alignment was performed with MiXCR. Using edgeR on replicate PBMC samples, clonotypes were called vaccine-responding if FDR was below 0.01 and the log2 fold change was above 5 up to day 15. Bulk clonotypes were assigned CD4 or CD8 identity according to which sequenced CD4 or CD8 repertoire held them at higher abundance. TCRdb took the public reads, trimmed them with fastp at Q25, ran MiXCR for clone calling and kept in-frame beta chains. Rows with one shared CDR3 protein collapse into an entry with the most common genes and DNA. Clone size and V and J calls follow TCRdb, not the original study. The sample table lists just under 600,000 distinct CDR3 sequences, roughly 14% of them with a count of one. In total, the top ten clones hold 11% to 15% of the sample.

The germline V end is reduced by 8 bases and the J end by 4 bases; junction bases left unmatched: 4. CDR1 and CDR2 (LNHDA, SQIVND) derive from the germline V gene (reference sequence). From its cysteine to its phenylalanine, the CDR3 spans 13 amino acids. Solely the CDR3 DNA is kept, with 39 bases framed from the first base. This entry comes from a study of T cells after yellow fever vaccination (dated by TCRdb to between 2017 and 2020). Notes on the research overall: The SMART-Seq v4 Ultra Low Input RNA kit was used to prepare libraries from fractions with low cell numbers. Blood samples were taken at several timepoints before and after primary and secondary immunization, and bulk PBMC replicates and cell subsets were isolated. To track T-cell clones before and after primary and booster YFV17D yellow fever vaccination, bulk TCR alpha and beta repertoires were sequenced longitudinally. Two healthy male donors, one aged 18 to 30 and one aged 30 to 39 years, were included in the cohort.

General findings and caveats noted by the study authors: Because abundant contaminating clonotypes from the bulk population could be contained in FACS-sorted repertoires, computational filtering was required. Because only a couple of donors were included in the study, the extent to which the findings can be generalized is limited. Most clones expanded after primary vaccination (around 97% of CD4 and around nine tenths of CD8) were re-detected after the booster, suggesting that broad memory maintenance occurred. A small fraction of clonotypes showed up in both the CD4 and CD8 compartments, probably as a result of convergent recombination. Compared with the primary T-cell response, the secondary T-cell response was weaker but faster, peaking on day 5 rather than day 15.

This sample's treatment or condition label indicates: live attenuated yellow fever vaccine strain. At each blood-draw timepoint, two biological replicates of bulk PBMCs were collected. A standard Ficoll-Paque protocol was used to isolate PBMCs from peripheral blood. TriZol was used to extract RNA from bulk PBMCs, from CD4 and CD8 fractions, and from dextramer-positive and dextramer-negative fractions. The sample in question was PBMCs, obtained on the day of the yellow fever booster vaccination. This receptor was identified in a man aged 25 to 40 who received the YFV17D yellow fever vaccine. This chain is built from TRBV19 and TRBJ2-3, with TRBD2 identical over 9 junction bases. CDR3 reads: CASSAGGADTQYF. The sequence in DNA is TGTGCCAGTTCGGCGGGAGGGGCAGATACGCAGTATTTT. Where the CDR3 stops, the reference TRBV19 and TRBJ2-3 genes take over; the full variable domain is DGGITQSPKYLFRKEGQNVTLSCEQNLNHDAMYWYRQDPGQGLRLIYYSQIVNDFQKGDIAEGYSVSREKKESFPLTVTSAQKNPTAFYLCASSAGGADTQYFGPGTRLTVL.